This T cell receptor (beta chain) was documented in a study of neurological immune-mediated disorders. Whole-study context: The roughly 34 multiple sclerosis patients comprised about 30 that were relapsing-remitting and 3 that were secondary progressive.

The CDR3 is made up of 14 amino acids. The junction had 2 bases not matched to a gene; V was cut back by 3 bases and J by 4 bases. This clonotype was recorded at least ten times. Antigen unknown. Study-level results: Across subjects, expanded clones had no CDR3 amino acid sequences in common, pointing to private repertoires in all groups. Phylogenetic grouping assigned the repertoires of 18 of 34 multiple sclerosis patients to a single related-CDR3 cluster, which may represent a signature.

The cDNA was generated through 5'RACE incorporating 10-nucleotide random UMIs. TCRdb used MiXCR to reprocess the 5' RACE reads, holding one entry per CDR3 protein. The data show 65,000 to 95,000 distinct CDR3 sequences, just over 5% seen once. Input material: PBMCs. This clonotype originated in a woman younger than 45 with multiple sclerosis. V usage is TRBV12-3 or TRBV12-4 and J usage is TRBJ2-3, with 9 bases that match TRBD2. The CDR3 coding sequence is TGTGCCAGCAGTTTCGAGCGGGGGGCAGATACGCAGTATTTT. Translation: CASSFERGADTQYF.